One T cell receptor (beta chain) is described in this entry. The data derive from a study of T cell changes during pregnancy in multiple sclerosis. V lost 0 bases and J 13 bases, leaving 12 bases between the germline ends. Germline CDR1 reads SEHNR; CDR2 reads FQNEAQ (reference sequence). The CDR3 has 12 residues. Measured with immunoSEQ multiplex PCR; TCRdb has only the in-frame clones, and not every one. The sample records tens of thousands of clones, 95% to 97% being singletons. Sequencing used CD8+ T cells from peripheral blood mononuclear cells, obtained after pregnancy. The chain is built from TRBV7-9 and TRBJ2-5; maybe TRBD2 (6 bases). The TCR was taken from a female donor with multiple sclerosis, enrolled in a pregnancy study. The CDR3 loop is CASSLAGGTLYF. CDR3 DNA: TGTGCCAGCAGCTTAGCAGGTGGGACTCTGTACTTC. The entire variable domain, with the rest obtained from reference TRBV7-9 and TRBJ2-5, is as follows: DTGVSQNPRHKITKRGQNVTFRCDPISEHNRLYWYRQTLGQGPEFLTYFQNEAQLEKSRLLSDRFSAERPKGSFSTLEIQRTEQGDSAMYLCASSLAGGTLYFGPGTRLLVL.